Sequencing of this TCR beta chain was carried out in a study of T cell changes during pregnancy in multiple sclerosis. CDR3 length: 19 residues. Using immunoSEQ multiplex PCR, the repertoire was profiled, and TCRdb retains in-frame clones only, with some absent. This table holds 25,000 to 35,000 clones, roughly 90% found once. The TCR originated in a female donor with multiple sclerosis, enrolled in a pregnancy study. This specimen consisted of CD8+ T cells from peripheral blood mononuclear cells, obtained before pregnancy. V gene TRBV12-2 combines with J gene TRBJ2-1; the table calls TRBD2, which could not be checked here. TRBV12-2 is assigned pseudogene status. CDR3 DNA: TGTGCAAGTCGCCTCCCGGGATACTCGGGGTGGGCGTCCTACAATGAGCAGTTCTTC. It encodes CASRLPGYSGWASYNEQFF.